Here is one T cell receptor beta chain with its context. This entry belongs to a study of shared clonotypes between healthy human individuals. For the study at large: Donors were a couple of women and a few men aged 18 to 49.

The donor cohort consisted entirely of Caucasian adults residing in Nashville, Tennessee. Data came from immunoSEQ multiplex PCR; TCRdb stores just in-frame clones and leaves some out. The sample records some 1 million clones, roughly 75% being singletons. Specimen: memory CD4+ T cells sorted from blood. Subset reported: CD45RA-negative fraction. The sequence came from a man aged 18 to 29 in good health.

As DNA, the CDR3 is TGCACCAGCAGCCAGCTTGAGAGGGGCCTATATACGCAGTATTTT. Protein sequence: CTSSQLERGLYTQYF. The gene calls are TRBV1 and TRBJ2-3. TRBV1 is recorded as a pseudogene. The CDR3 is 15 amino acids.